One and the same sample provided the 30 T cell receptor beta chains below, sequenced in a study of response to subunit inactivated influenza vaccine. TCRdb reanalysed the RT-PCR reads using MiXCR and keeps one entry per CDR3 protein. Of over 400,000 distinct CDR3 sequences in the sample, approximately 11% were seen once. Sample: PBMCs from blood, taken roughly 48 days after vaccination. The receptors here all came from a man aged 45 to 65 who received an inactivated influenza vaccine.

This clonotype appeared a few times. The chain recombines TRBV24-1 with TRBJ2-1, with D tentatively TRBD2 (6 bases). CDR1 is KGHDR, CDR2 SFDVKD, per germline. CDR3 length: 13 amino acids. The V and J ends lost 5 bases and 12 bases respectively, with 16 bases between them. The CDR3 spells CATSGMGGIGQFF. The DNA for the CDR3 is TGTGCCACCAGTGGCATGGGCGGGATCGGGCAGTTCTTC.

V is TRBV5-1 and J is TRBJ1-4; D is uncertain. This CDR3 region has 14 residues. CDR1 is SGHRS and CDR2 is YFSETQ in the germline V gene. Between the trimmed V and J ends, which lost 0 bases and 6 bases, there was a span of 9 bases. CDR3 protein: CASSLGASHEKLFF. CDR3 coding DNA: TGCGCCAGCAGCTTGGGAGCATCTCATGAAAAACTGTTTTTT.

This clonotype has only a few counts. The junction does not match germline at one end; this may be a read error. V gene TRBV6-5 combines with J gene TRBJ2-7, with D maybe TRBD1 (5 bases). Germline CDR1 is MNHEY and CDR2 is SVGAGI. The CDR3 extends over 15 amino acids. CDR3 residues: CASRYYRTRSYEQYF. The DNA of the CDR3 is TGTGCCAGCAGATACTACAGGACCCGCTCCTACGAGCAGTACTTC.

This rearrangement joins TRBV19 to TRBJ2-2; 11 bases fit TRBD1. V was clipped by 7 bases and J by 10 bases; unmatched bases: 8. There are 14 residues in the CDR3. Germline lookup yields CDR1 LNHDA and CDR2 SQIVND (reference sequence). Here the CDR3 reads CASIRDRGSSELFF. The CDR3 region has the DNA TGTGCCAGTATTCGGGACAGGGGGTCCTCGGAGCTGTTTTTT.

The chain uses TRBV10-2 and TRBJ1-1; no clear D gene. V lost 6 bases and J 7 bases, leaving 15 bases between the germline ends. CDR3 length: 13 residues. Germline lookup yields CDR1 WSHSY and CDR2 SAAADI. As DNA, the CDR3 is TGCGCCAGCAGCTCGTACCTCAGGAGTGAAGCTTTCTTT. Translation gives CASSSYLRSEAFF.

About this clonotype itself: A much larger clonotype is one base distant, so this may be a read error. The chain couples TRBV12-3 or TRBV12-4 to TRBJ2-1; D not certain. There are 14 residues in the CDR3. The CDR3 DNA is TGTGCCAGCAGCCCCGGGCGGTCCTACAATGACCAGTTCTTC. It specifies CASSPGRSYNDQFF.

This chain links TRBV10-3 with TRBJ2-1, with D perhaps being TRBD1 or TRBD2 (5 bases each). Trimming took 11 bases from V and 4 from J, leaving 18 bases between them. Germline CDR1 is ENHRY and CDR2 is SYGVKD. This CDR3 has 14 residues. The DNA for the CDR3 is TGTGCCTCTTGGGAGCAGGGTACATACAATGAGCAGTTCTTC. Protein: CASWEQGTYNEQFF.

This chain connects TRBV11-2 to TRBJ2-1, with unresolved D. V was clipped by 3 bases and J by 6 bases, with 9 bases between them. Germline CDR1 is SGHAT and CDR2 is FQNNGV. This CDR3 region has 13 residues. The CDR3 loop is CASSFFSSNEQFF. CDR3 in DNA: TGTGCCAGCAGCTTCTTTTCGTCCAATGAGCAGTTCTTC.

The CDR3 DNA is TGCGCCAGCAGCCAAGATGCCACAGGACTAGCGGGAGCATTTGAGCAGTTCTTC. Amino acids: CASSQDATGLAGAFEQFF. This chain uses TRBV4-3 with TRBJ2-1; 13 bases map to TRBD2. This CDR3 has 18 residues. CDR1 and CDR2 from the germline V gene are LGHNA and YSLEER. The V and J ends lost 0 bases and 9 bases, in that order; junction bases with no gene match: 11.

At least ten counts were recorded for this clonotype. This sequence joins TRBV12-3 or TRBV12-4 and TRBJ2-4; D remains unclear. CDR3 length equals 15 residues. Trimming cost V 1 base and J 0 bases, with 7 bases left between them. CDR3 DNA sequence: TGTGCCAGCAGTTTAGATGGGCTAGCCAAAAACATTCAGTACTTC. Its translation is CASSLDGLAKNIQYF.

This clonotype was found once. The V gene is TRBV20-1, the J gene TRBJ2-5, with D possibly TRBD1 on 6 matching bases. The CDR3 is 12 residues long. V gave up 5 bases and J gave up 5 bases, with 12 bases separating them. Germline CDR1 reads DFQATT; CDR2 reads SNEGSKA (reference sequence). The CDR3 coding sequence is TGCAGTGCTGTACAGGGTCGGGAGACCCAGTACTTC. It translates to CSAVQGRETQYF.

CDR3 coding DNA: TGTGCCAGTAGTACCGGACTAGCCGGGGGAGAGACCCAGTACTTC. Translation gives CASSTGLAGGETQYF. The rearrangement links TRBV19 to TRBJ2-5; 8 nucleotides align to TRBD2. Germline loops: CDR1 LNHDA, CDR2 SQIVND (reference sequence). Trimming took 4 bases from V and 4 from J; bases not matched to a gene: 8. The CDR3 runs to 15 residues.

This clonotype occurred many times. The chain joins TRBV7-8 to TRBJ2-1; D is uncertain. V lost 1 base and J lost 0, with 10 bases in between. There are 16 residues in the CDR3. Germline values: CDR1 SGHVS, CDR2 FQNEAQ. The CDR3 protein is CASSLGLLSSYNEQFF. The CDR3 coding sequence is TGTGCCAGCAGCTTAGGTCTCCTAAGCTCCTACAATGAGCAGTTCTTC.

V gene TRBV9 combines with J gene TRBJ2-7; 10 bases fit TRBD1. Germline loops: CDR1 SGDLS, CDR2 YYNGEE. This CDR3 region has 16 residues. Losses at the gene ends were 3 bases for V and 2 bases for J; bases not matched to a gene: 8. The CDR3 coding sequence is TGTGCCAGCAGCGGCGGTTTGGGACAGGGGCCCTACGAGCAGTACTTC. As protein: CASSGGLGQGPYEQYF.

V is TRBV7-3 and J is TRBJ2-7; 10 nucleotides line up with TRBD2. Per germline, CDR1 SGHTA and CDR2 FQGTGA. The CDR3 consists of 18 residues. The V and J ends lost 2 bases and 7 bases, in that order; junction bases with no gene match: 17. The CDR3 DNA is TGTGCCAGCAGCTTACACCCACGGGGGAGCGGGAGGGCCGGTGAGCAGTACTTC. Translating it yields CASSLHPRGSGRAGEQYF.

Ten or more counts support this clonotype. This rearrangement joins TRBV7-9 to TRBJ1-2; D is unresolved. CDR3 length equals 14 residues. V was trimmed by 0 bases and J by 2 bases, leaving 7 bases between them. Germline V gene data show CDR1 as SEHNR and CDR2 as FQNEAQ (reference sequence). The CDR3 DNA follows: TGTGCCAGCAGCTTAGCGTACCAGAACTATGGCTACACCTTC. The encoded protein is CASSLAYQNYGYTF.

There are many counts of this clonotype. The gene calls are TRBV7-2 and TRBJ2-2, with a possible D match to TRBD1 (6 bases). The V end lost 2 bases, the J end lost 1 base, and 8 bases lay between the germline ends. Germline V gene data show CDR1 as SGHTA and CDR2 as FQGNSA. This CDR3 is built from 15 residues. CDR3 loop: CASSLRQENTGELFF. The CDR3 DNA follows: TGTGCCAGCAGCTTACGACAGGAGAACACCGGGGAGCTGTTTTTT. Variable domain in full (rest from reference TRBV7-2 and TRBJ2-2): GAGVSQSPSNKVTEKGKDVELRCDPISGHTALYWYRQSLGQGLEFLIYFQGNSAPDKSGLPSDRFSAERTGGSVSTLTIQRTQQEDSAVYLCASSLRQENTGELFFGEGSRLTVL.

The chain has TRBV7-6 and TRBJ2-1; 13 bases agree with TRBD2. Losses at the gene ends were 5 bases for V and 3 bases for J; bases not matched to a gene: 16. The CDR3 length is 20 residues. The V gene's germline CDR1 is SGHVS and CDR2 FNYEAQ. The CDR3: CASSILPGLAGLRGYNEQFF. The CDR3 DNA is TGTGCCAGCAGCATACTACCGGGACTAGCGGGGTTGAGGGGCTACAATGAGCAGTTCTTC.

The CDR3 nucleotides are TGTGCCAGCAGACGAAAGACTAGCCGGGGGAATGAGCAGTTCTTC. Its protein is CASRRKTSRGNEQFF. The genes are TRBV12-3 or TRBV12-4 and TRBJ2-1; 7 bases map to TRBD2. J lost 7 bases, V lost 6 bases, and 12 bases had no gene match. The length of the CDR3 is 15 residues.

The chain joins TRBV27 to TRBJ2-7, with 7 nucleotides matching TRBD2. V was clipped by 5 bases and J by 3 bases; unmatched bases: 7. There are 14 residues in the CDR3. The germline V gene has CDR1 MNHEY and CDR2 SMNVEV (reference sequence). CDR3 amino acids: CASSLAVNHYEQYF. Here the CDR3 DNA reads TGTGCCAGCAGTCTAGCGGTAAACCACTACGAGCAGTACTTC.

This clonotype was observed a handful of times. The J gene is TRBJ1-2, the V gene TRBV7-6; D is possibly TRBD1 (6 bases). The germline CDR1 and CDR2 sequences are SGHVS and FNYEAQ. This CDR3 spans 15 amino acids. The V gene lost 7 bases and the J gene lost 8 bases, with 23 bases spanning the gap. CDR3 sequence (DNA): TGTGCCAGCACCCCCGGAGGCGTCACAGGGTCCGGCTACACCTTC. Protein: CASTPGGVTGSGYTF.

The chain recombines TRBV7-9 with TRBJ2-3; possible D gene TRBD2, 6 bases. V was cut by 1 base and J by 3 bases, with 14 bases left in between. Germline CDR1 is SEHNR and CDR2 is FQNEAQ (reference sequence). The CDR3 is made up of 16 amino acids. CDR3 amino acids: CASSLDSTRGTDTQYF. DNA of the CDR3: TGTGCCAGCAGCTTAGACAGCACCCGGGGGACAGATACGCAGTATTTT.

This clonotype was found a few times. V is TRBV9 and J is TRBJ2-6, with TRBD1 identical over 9 bases. The CDR3 runs to 18 residues. Germline trimming cut 4 bases from V and 1 base from J; bases unmatched to any gene: 9. Germline CDR1 is SGDLS and CDR2 is YYNGEE. CDR3 DNA: TGTGCCAGCAGCCCGAGGGGACAGGGTGAATCTGGGGCCAACGTCCTGACTTTC. Its translation: CASSPRGQGESGANVLTF.

This clonotype came up a few times. This chain links TRBV3-1 with TRBJ2-1, with a weak D call TRBD2 (5 bases). The CDR3 has 11 amino acids. V lost 1 base and J 15 bases, leaving 10 bases between the germline ends. Germline V CDR1 and CDR2: LGHDT, YNNKEL (reference sequence). In nucleotides, the CDR3 is TGTGCCAGCAGCCAAGGAGGGATGGGGTTCTTC. It encodes CASSQGGMGFF.

The sample holds a few counts of this clonotype. The CDR3 protein is CASSLRAKGDTQYF. In DNA form, the CDR3 reads TGTGCCAGCAGCTTAAGAGCGAAGGGGGATACGCAGTATTTT. The V gene is TRBV11-1, the J gene TRBJ2-3, with a possible D match to TRBD1 (5 bases). Germline V CDR1 and CDR2: SGHAT, FQDESV (reference sequence). V lost 2 bases to trimming and J lost 6 bases, with 12 bases between them. CDR3 size: 14 residues.

The chain has TRBV5-6 and TRBJ1-1, with D possibly being TRBD1 (5 bases). V gave up 1 base and J gave up 6 bases, with 16 bases separating them. The germline CDR1 and CDR2 sequences are SGHDT and YYEEEE. The CDR3 runs to 15 residues. The CDR3 DNA reads as TGTGCCAGCAGCTTGTGGTTCACAGGCGGAGCTGAAGCTTTCTTT. It codes for CASSLWFTGGAEAFF.

The chain combines TRBV20-1 with TRBJ2-1; TRBD2 matches 8 bases. The junction had 7 bases not matched to a gene; V was cut back by 1 base and J by 8 bases. There are 14 residues in the CDR3. Germline V gives CDR1 DFQATT, CDR2 SNEGSKA (reference sequence). In DNA form, the CDR3 reads TGCAGTGCTAGAGTCAGTAGCGGGATAGATGAGCAGTTCTTC. It encodes CSARVSSGIDEQFF.

This sequence joins TRBV10-3 and TRBJ1-1; TRBD1 matches at 8 bases. V was pared by 9 bases and J by 4 bases, with 4 bases of the junction left unmatched. This CDR3 has 12 residues. Germline V gene data show CDR1 as ENHRY and CDR2 as SYGVKD. The CDR3 is CAINTGGTEAFF. The DNA of the CDR3 is TGTGCCATAAATACAGGGGGCACTGAAGCTTTCTTT.

This clonotype was picked up many times. V usage is TRBV20-1 and J usage is TRBJ1-4; the match to TRBD1 covers 8 bases. CDR1 is DFQATT, CDR2 SNEGSKA, per germline (reference sequence). Trimming removed 4 bases from V and 10 bases from J; junction bases left unmatched: 8. This CDR3 contains 13 residues. The CDR3 DNA is TGCAGTGCTACGGACAGGGTGGTCGGAAAACTGTTTTTT. Its translation: CSATDRVVGKLFF.

The rearrangement links TRBV3-1 to TRBJ2-3; D gene uncertain. The V end lost 2 bases, the J end lost 2 bases, and 14 bases lay between the germline ends. The CDR3 has 16 amino acids. Germline assignment: CDR1 LGHDT and CDR2 YNNKEL (reference sequence). The CDR3 sequence: CASSQKALVYTDTQYF. The CDR3 nucleotides read TGTGCCAGCAGCCAAAAAGCTCTAGTTTACACAGATACGCAGTATTTT.